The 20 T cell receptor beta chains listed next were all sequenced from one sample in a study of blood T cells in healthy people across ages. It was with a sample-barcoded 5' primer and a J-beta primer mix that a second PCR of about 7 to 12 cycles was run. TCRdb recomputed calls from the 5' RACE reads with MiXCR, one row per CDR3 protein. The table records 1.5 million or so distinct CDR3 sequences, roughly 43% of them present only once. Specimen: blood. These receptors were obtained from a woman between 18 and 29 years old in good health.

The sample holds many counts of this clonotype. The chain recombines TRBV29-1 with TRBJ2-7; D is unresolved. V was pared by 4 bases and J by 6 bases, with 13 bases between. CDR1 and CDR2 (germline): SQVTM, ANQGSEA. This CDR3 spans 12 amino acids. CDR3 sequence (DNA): TGCAGCGTTGTTTCCGGGCGCTCCGAGCAGTACTTC. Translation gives CSVVSGRSEQYF.

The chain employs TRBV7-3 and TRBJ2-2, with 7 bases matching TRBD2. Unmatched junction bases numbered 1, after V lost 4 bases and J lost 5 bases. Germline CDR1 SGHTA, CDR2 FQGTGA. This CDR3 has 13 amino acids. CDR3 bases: TGTGCCAGCAGCTGGGGGGGAACCGGGGAGCTGTTTTTT. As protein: CASSWGGTGELFF.

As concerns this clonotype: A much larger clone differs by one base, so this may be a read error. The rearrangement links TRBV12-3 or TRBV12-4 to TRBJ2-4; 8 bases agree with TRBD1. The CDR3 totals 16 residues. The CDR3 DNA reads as TGTACCAGCAGTGTCCACAGGGAAGACAGGGGAAACATTCAGTACTTC. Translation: CTSSVHREDRGNIQYF.

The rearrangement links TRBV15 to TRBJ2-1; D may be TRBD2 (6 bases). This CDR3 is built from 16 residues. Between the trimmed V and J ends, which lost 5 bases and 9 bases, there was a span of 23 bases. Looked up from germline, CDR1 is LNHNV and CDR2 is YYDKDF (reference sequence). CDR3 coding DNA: TGTGCCACCAGCGGGAGGCTAGTTGGTCCAAAGAGTGAGCAGTTCTTC. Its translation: CATSGRLVGPKSEQFF.

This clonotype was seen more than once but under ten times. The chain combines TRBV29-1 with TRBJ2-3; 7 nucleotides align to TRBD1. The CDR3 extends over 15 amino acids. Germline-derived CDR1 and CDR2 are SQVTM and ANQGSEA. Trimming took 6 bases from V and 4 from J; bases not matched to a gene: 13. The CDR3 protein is CSVADRVSWADTQYF. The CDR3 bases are TGCAGCGTCGCCGACAGGGTTAGTTGGGCAGATACGCAGTATTTT.

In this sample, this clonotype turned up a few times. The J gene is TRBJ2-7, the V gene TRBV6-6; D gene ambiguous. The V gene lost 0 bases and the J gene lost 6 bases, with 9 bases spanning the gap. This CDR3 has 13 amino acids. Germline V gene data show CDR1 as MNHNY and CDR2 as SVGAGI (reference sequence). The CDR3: CASSYSVYGEQYF. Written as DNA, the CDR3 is TGTGCCAGCAGTTACTCAGTCTATGGCGAGCAGTACTTC.

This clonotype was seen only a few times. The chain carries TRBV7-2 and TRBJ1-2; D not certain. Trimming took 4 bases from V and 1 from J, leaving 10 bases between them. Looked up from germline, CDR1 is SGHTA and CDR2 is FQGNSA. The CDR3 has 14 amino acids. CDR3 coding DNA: TGTGCCAGCAGCTCGCGGATTAGTAACTATGGCTACACCTTC. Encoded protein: CASSSRISNYGYTF. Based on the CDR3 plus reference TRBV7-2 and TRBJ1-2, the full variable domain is GAGVSQSPSNKVTEKGKDVELRCDPISGHTALYWYRQSLGQGLEFLIYFQGNSAPDKSGLPSDRFSAERTGGSVSTLTIQRTQQEDSAVYLCASSSRISNYGYTFGSGTRLTVV.

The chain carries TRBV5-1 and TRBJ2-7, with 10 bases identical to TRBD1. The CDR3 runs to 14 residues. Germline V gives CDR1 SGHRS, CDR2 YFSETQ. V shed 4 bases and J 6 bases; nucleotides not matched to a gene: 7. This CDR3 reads CASSPGTGVGEQYF. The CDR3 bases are TGCGCCAGCAGCCCAGGGACAGGGGTGGGCGAGCAGTACTTC.

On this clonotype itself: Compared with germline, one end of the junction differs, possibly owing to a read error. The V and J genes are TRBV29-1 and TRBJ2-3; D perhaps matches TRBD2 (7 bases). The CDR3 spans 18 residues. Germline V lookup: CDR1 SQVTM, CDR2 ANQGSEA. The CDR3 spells CSAEEPESRGLNTDMQYF. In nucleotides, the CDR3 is TGCAGCGCTGAAGAACCCGAATCGCGGGGGCTTAACACAGATATGCAGTATTTT.

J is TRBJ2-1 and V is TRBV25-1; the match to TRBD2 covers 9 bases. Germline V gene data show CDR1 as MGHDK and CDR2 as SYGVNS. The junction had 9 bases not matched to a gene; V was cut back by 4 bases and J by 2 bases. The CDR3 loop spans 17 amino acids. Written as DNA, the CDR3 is TGTGCCAGCAGTGCCCTCCGGGCTAGCGGGACCTACAATGAGCAGTTCTTC. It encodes CASSALRASGTYNEQFF. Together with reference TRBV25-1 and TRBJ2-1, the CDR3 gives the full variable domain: EADIYQTPRYLVIGTGKKITLECSQTMGHDKMYWYQQDPGMELHLIHYSYGVNSTEKGDLSSESTVSRIRTEHFPLTLESARPSHTSQYLCASSALRASGTYNEQFFGPGTRLTVL.

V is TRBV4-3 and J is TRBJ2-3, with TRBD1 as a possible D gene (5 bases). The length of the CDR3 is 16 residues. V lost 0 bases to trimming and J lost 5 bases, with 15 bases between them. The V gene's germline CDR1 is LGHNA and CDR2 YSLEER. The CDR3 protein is CASSQDTDRQGDTQYF. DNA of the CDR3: TGCGCCAGCAGCCAAGATACGGACCGGCAGGGAGATACGCAGTATTTT.

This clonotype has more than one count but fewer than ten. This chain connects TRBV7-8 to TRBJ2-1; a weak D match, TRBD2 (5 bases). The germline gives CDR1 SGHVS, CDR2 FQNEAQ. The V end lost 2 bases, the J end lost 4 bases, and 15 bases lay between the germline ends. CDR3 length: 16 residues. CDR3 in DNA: TGTGCCAGCAGCTTATTTGGAGGTAGTGCGTACAATGAGCAGTTCTTC. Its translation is CASSLFGGSAYNEQFF.

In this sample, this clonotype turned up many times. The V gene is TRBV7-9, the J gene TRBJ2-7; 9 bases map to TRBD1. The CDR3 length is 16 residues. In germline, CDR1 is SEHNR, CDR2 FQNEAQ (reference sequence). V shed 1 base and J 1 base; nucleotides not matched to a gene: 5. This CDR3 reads CASSLGQGVRSYEQYF. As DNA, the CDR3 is TGTGCCAGCAGCTTAGGACAGGGGGTTAGATCCTACGAGCAGTACTTC.

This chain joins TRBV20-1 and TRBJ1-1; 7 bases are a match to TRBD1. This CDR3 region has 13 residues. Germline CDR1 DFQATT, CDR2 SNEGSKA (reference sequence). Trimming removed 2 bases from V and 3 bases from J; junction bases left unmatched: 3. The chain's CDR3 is CSARKGADTEAFF. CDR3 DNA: TGCAGTGCTAGAAAGGGGGCGGACACTGAAGCTTTCTTT.

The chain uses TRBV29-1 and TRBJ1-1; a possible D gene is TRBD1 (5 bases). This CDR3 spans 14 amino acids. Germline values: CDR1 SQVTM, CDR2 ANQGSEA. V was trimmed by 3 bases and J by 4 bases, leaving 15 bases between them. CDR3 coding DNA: TGCAGCGTTGATGGACAAGGGGTGAGCACTGAAGCTTTCTTT. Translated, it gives CSVDGQGVSTEAFF.

CDR3 region: CASSPTGEASYGYTF. In DNA, the CDR3 is TGCGCCAGCAGCCCTACAGGGGAAGCTTCCTATGGCTACACCTTC. The gene calls are TRBV4-3 and TRBJ1-2; TRBD1 matches at 7 bases. Losses at the gene ends were 4 bases for V and 4 bases for J; bases not matched to a gene: 9. This CDR3 is 15 amino acids long. Looked up from germline, CDR1 is LGHNA and CDR2 is YSLEER.

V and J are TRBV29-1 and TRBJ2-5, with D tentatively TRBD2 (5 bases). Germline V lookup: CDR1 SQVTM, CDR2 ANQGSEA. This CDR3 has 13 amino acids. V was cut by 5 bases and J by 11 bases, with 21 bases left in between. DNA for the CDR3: TGCAGCGTTCCGGAGGCCGCTGGGCGTGAGCAGTACTTC. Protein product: CSVPEAAGREQYF.

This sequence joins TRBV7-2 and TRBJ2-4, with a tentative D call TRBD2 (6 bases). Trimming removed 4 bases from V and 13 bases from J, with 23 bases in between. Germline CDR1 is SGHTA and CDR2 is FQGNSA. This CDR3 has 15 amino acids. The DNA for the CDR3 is TGTGCCAGCAGCTCCGACGCGGGACTGTTTTTGTCCCAGTACTTC. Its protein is CASSSDAGLFLSQYF. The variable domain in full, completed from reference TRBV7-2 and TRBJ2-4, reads GAGVSQSPSNKVTEKGKDVELRCDPISGHTALYWYRQSLGQGLEFLIYFQGNSAPDKSGLPSDRFSAERTGGSVSTLTIQRTQQEDSAVYLCASSSDAGLFLSQYFGAGTRLSVL.

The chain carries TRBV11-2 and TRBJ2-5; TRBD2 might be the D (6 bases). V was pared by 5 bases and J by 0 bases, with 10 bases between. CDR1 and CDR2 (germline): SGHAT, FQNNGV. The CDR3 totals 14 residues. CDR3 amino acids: CASSASANQETQYF. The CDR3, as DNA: TGTGCCAGCAGCGCTAGCGCCAACCAAGAGACCCAGTACTTC.

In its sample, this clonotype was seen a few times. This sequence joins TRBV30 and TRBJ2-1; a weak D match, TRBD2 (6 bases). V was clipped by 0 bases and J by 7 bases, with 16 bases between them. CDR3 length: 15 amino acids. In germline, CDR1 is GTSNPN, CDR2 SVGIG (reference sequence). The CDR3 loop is CAWSVQWLARNEQFF. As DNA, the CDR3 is TGTGCCTGGAGTGTACAATGGCTAGCGAGAAATGAGCAGTTCTTC.